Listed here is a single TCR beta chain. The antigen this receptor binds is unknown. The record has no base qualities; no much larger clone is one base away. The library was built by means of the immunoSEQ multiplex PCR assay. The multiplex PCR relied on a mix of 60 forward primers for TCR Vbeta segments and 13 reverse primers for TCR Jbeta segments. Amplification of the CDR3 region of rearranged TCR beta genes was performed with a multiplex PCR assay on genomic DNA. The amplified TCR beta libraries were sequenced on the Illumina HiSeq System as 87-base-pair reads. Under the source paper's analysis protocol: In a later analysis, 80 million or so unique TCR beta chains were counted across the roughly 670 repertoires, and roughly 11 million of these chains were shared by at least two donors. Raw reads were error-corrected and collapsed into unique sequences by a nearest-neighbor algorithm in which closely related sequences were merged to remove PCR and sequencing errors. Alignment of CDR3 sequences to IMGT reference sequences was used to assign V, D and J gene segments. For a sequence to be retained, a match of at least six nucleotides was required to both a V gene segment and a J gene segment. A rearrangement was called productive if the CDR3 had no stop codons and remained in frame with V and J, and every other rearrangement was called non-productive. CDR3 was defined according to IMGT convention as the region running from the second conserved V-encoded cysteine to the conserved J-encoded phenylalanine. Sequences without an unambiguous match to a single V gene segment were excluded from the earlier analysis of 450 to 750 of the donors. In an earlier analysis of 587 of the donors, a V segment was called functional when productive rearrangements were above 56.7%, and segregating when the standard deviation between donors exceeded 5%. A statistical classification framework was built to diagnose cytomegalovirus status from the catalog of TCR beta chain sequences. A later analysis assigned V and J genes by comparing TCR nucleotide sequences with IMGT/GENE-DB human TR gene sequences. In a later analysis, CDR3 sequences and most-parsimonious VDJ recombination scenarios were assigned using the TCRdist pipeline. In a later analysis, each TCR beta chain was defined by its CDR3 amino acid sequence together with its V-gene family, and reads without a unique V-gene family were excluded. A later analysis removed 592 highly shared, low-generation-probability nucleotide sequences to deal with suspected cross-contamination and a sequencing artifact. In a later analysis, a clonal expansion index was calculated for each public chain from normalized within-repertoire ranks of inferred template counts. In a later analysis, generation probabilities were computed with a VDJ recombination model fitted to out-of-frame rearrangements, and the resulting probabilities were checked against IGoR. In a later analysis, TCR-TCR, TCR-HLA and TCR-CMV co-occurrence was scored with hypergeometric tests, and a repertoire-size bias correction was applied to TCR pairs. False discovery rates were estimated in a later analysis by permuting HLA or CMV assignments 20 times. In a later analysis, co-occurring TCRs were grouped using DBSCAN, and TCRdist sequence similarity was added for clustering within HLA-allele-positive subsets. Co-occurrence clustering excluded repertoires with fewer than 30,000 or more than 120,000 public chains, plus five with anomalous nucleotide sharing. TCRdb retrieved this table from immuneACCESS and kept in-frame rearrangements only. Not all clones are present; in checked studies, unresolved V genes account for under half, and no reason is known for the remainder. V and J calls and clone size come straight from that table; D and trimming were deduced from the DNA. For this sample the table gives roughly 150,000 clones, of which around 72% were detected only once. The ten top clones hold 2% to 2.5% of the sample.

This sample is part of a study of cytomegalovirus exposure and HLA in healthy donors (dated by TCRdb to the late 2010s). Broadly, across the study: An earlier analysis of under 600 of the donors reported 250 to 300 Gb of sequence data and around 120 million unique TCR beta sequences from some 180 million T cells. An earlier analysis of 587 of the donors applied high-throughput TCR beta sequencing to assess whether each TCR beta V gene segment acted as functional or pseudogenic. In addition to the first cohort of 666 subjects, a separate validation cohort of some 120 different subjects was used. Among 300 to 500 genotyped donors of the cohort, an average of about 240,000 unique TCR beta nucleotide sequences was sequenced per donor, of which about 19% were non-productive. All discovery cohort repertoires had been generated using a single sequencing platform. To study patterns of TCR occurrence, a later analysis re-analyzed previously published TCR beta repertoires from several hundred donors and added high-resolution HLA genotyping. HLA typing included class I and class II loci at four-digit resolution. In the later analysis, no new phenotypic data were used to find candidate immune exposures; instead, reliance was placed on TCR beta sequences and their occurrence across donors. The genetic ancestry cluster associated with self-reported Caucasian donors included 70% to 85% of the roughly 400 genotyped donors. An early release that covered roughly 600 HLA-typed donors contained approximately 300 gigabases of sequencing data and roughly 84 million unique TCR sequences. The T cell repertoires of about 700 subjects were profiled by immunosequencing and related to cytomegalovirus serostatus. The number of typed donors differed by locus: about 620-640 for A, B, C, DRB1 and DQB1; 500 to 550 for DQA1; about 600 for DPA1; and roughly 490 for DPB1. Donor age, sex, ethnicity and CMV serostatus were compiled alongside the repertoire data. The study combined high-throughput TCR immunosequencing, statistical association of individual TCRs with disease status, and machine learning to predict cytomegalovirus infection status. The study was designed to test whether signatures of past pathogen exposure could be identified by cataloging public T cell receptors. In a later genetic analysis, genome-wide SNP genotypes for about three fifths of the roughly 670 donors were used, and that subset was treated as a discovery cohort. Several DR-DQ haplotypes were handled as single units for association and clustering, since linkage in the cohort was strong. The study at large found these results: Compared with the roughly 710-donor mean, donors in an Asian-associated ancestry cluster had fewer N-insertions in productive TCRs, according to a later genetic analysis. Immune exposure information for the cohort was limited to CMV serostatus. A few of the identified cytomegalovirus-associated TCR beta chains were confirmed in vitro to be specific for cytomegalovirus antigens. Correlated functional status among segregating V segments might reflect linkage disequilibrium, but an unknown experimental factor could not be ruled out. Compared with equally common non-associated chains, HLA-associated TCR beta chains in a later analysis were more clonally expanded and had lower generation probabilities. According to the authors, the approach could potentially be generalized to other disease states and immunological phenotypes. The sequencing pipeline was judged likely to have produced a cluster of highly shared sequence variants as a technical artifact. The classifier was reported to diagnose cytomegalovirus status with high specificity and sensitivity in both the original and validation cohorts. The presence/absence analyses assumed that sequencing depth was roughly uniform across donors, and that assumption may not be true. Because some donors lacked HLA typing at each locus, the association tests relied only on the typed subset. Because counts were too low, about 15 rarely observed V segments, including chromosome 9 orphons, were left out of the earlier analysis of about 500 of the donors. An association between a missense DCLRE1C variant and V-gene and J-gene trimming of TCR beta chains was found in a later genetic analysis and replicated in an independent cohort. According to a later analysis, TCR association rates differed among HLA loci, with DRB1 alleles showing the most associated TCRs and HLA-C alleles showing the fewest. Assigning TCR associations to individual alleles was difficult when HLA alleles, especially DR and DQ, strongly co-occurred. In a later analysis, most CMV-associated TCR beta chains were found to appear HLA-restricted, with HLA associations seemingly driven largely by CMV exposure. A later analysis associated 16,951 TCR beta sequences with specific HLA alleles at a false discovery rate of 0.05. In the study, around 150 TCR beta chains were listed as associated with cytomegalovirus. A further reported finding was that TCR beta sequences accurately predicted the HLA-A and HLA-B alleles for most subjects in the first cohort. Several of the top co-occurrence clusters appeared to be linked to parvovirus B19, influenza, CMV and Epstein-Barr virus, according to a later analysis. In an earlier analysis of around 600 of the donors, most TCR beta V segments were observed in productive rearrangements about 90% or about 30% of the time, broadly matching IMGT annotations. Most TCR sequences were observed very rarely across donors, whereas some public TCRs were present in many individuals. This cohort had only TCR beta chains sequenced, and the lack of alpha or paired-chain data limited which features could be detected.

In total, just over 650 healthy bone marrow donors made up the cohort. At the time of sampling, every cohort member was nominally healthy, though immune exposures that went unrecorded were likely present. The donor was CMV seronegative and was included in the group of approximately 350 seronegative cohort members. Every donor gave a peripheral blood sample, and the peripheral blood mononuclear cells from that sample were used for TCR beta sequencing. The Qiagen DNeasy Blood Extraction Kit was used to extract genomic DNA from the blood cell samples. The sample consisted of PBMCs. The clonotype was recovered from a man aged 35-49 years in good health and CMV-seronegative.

The base sequence is TGTGCCAGTAGTATCGTCGGGAGGGCCAATGGCTACACCTTC. This yields the protein CASSIVGRANGYTF. Here the chain combines TRBV19 and TRBJ1-2; the D gene cannot be named for sure. The CDR3 measures 14 amino acids from cysteine to phenylalanine. Only the CDR3 part of the read is kept: 42 bases, read in frame from the first base. The germline V gene (reference sequence) yields LNHDA for CDR1 and SQIVND for CDR2. Trimming takes 3 bases from V and 6 bases from J, and the germline ends sit 14 bases apart.